This T cell receptor beta chain emerged from a study of cytotoxic CD8 clonotypes in ibrutinib-treated CLL. The CDR3 has 13 amino acids. V was clipped by 7 bases and J by 10 bases, with 17 bases between them. In germline, CDR1 is MNHEY, CDR2 SVGAGI. TCRdb's copy holds only in-frame clones and misses some; the assay was immunoSEQ multiplex PCR. The profile shows about 56,000 clones, 56% of them singletons. The TCR originated in a human donor with chronic lymphocytic leukemia. Material: PBMCs, obtained after 24 months of ibrutinib treatment. The chain couples TRBV6-5 to TRBJ2-1; D is perhaps TRBD2 (5 bases). The CDR3 spells CASTSAAQREQFF. The CDR3 DNA is TGTGCCAGCACGTCAGCGGCACAAAGAGAGCAGTTCTTC.